This T cell receptor (beta chain) was observed in a study of response to subunit inactivated influenza vaccine. The study's findings and limits: The authors offered the suggestion that each seasonal influenza vaccination recruits few new T cells.

MiXCR, run by TCRdb on the RT-PCR reads, gives a single entry per CDR3 protein. Among around 520,000 distinct CDR3 sequences, roughly 25% were seen once, and the ten largest hold less than 2.5%. Comments on this clonotype: The antigen remains unidentified.

This CDR3 is built from 18 residues. Germline CDR1 and CDR2: MDHEN and SYDVKM. V was trimmed by 11 bases and J by 0 bases, leaving 23 bases between them. This TCR came from a man aged 50 to 59 who received an inactivated influenza vaccine. The V call is TRBV28, the J call TRBJ1-6, with a weak D call TRBD1 (5 bases). Sequenced here: CD4+ T cells sorted from PBMCs, sampled 5 days after vaccination. The CDR3 nucleotides read TGTGCCTGCAATATGGGTCGGGGACTGAGCTCCTATAATTCACCCCTCCACTTT. Translating it yields CACNMGRGLSSYNSPLHF.